The rows below give T cell receptor beta chains drawn from one sample of a study of blood T cell repertoires in COVID-19. Some clones are missing from TCRdb's copy, which holds only in-frame ones; the method was immunoSEQ multiplex PCR. Of roughly 150,000 clones listed, roughly nine tenths are singletons. Material for sequencing was peripheral blood. All receptors derive from a woman between 40 and 55 years old with acute or convalescent COVID-19. Each CDR3 is given with its conserved first and last residue. A D gene is named only where the DNA matches it firmly.

v_call	d_call	j_call	cdr3_length	cdr3_aa
TRBV11-3	TRBD1	TRBJ1-4	16	CASSPRQGRRDEKLFF
TRBV11-3	-	TRBJ1-5	19	CASSFCCFDGPGDNQPQHF
TRBV19	TRBD1	TRBJ1-6	15	CASSTVTGVSSPLHF
TRBV11-2	TRBD1	TRBJ2-2	16	CASSFSDRGGTGELFF
TRBV9	-	TRBJ1-2	16	CASSVGPQRGDYGYTF
TRBV3-1/TRBV3-2	TRBD2	TRBJ2-7	16	CASSQGGLAGLYEQYF
TRBV18	-	TRBJ2-6	17	CASSPQGPGSGANVLTF
TRBV5-6	-	TRBJ2-5	13	CASSFHGEETQYF
TRBV28	-	TRBJ1-2	14	CASSFAGVYYGYTF
TRBV2	-	TRBJ1-3	17	CASSDGWQAYPGNTIYF
TRBV27	-	TRBJ2-1	14	CASSLGLETNEQFF
TRBV5-8	TRBD1	TRBJ1-5	16	CASSTLDRGKLQPQHF
TRBV3-1/TRBV3-2	-	TRBJ1-4	16	CASSQAPGLGNEKLFF
TRBV13	-	TRBJ2-2	16	CASSLERTENTGELFF
TRBV4-2	-	TRBJ2-4	15	CASSQQTGMGNIQYF
TRBV11-2	TRBD1	TRBJ1-6	15	CASSLGTGGNSPLHF
TRBV27	TRBD1	TRBJ2-4	14	CASSSDRGLNIQYF
TRBV28	-	TRBJ2-4	18	CASSQARVRGAAKNIQYF
TRBV9	TRBD1	TRBJ1-4	15	CASSGGTGLSEKLFF
TRBV7-3	-	TRBJ2-3	15	CASSLTGTSTDTQYF
TRBV7-7	-	TRBJ2-2	14	CASSLEHSTGELFF
TRBV19	-	TRBJ1-2	13	CASSMNRNYGYTF
TRBV3-1/TRBV3-2	TRBD1	TRBJ2-1	14	CASSLGQGGGEQFF
TRBV7-9	TRBD1	TRBJ2-7	13	CASSQDRGKEQYF
TRBV13	TRBD1	TRBJ2-1	13	CASSTGTGDEQFF
TRBV11-2	TRBD2	TRBJ2-1	16	CASSIIAGGPYNEQFF
TRBV29-1	-	TRBJ1-2	15	CSVGASPRANYGYTF
TRBV7-2	-	TRBJ2-1	15	CASSFQTGGRNEQFF
TRBV12-5	TRBD2	TRBJ2-2	14	CASGLGGGTGELFF
TRBV14	TRBD1	TRBJ2-7	17	CASSQNPGTGSSYEQYF
TRBV27	TRBD1	TRBJ1-4	14	CASSRQGAEEKLFF
TRBV6-1	-	TRBJ2-1	17	CASSGQGRSSSYNEQFF
TRBV5-1	-	TRBJ2-2	14	CASLALADTGELFF
TRBV19	-	TRBJ1-6	12	CASRSALEPLHF
TRBV10-2	TRBD1	TRBJ1-1	17	CASLNRDRGKLNTEAFF
TRBV6-1	TRBD1	TRBJ1-5	16	CASSEWDRTSNQPQHF